The source of this T cell receptor (beta chain) is a study of cytomegalovirus exposure and HLA in healthy donors. General study findings and limits: It was 150 to 200 TCR beta chains that were listed as cytomegalovirus-associated.

This clone has a single count. The antigen is undetermined. The primer mix had 60 Vbeta and 13 Jbeta primers. Assay used: immunoSEQ multiplex PCR; TCRdb lists only in-frame clones, some missing. The profile shows just over 200,000 clones, more than 75% of them singletons. The sequenced sample consisted of PBMCs. The sequence derives from a woman aged 40 to 50 in good health and CMV-seronegative.

The CDR3: CASSDLGGSQPQHF. In nucleotides, the CDR3 is TGTGCCAGCAGTGATTTAGGGGGCAGTCAGCCCCAGCATTTT. The chain links TRBV6-1 to TRBJ1-5; TRBD1 matches at 7 bases. The V gene end was trimmed by 3 bases and the J gene end by 6 bases; junction bases not matched to a gene: 5. From germline, CDR1 is MNHNS and CDR2 SASEGT. CDR3 length: 14 amino acids.